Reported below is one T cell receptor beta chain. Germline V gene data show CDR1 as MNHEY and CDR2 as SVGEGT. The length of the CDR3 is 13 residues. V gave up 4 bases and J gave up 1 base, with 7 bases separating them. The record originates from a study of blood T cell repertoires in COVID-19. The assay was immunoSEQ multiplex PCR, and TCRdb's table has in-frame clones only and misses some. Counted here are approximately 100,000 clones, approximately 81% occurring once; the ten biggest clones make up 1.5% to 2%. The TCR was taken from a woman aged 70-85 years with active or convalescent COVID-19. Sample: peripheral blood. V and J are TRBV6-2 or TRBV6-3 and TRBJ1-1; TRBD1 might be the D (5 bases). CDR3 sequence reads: CASSSQGNTEAFF. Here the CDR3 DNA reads TGTGCCAGCAGTTCGCAGGGGAACACTGAAGCTTTCTTT.